Judged by abundance, the clone carrying this T cell receptor (beta chain) is medium-sized. The antigen is undetermined. This record comes from a study of lung T cells in sarcoidosis with Löfgren's syndrome. Study-level results: These T cells possibly recognize a putative, unidentified sarcoidosis-associated antigen.

In TCRdb, the reads were re-called with MiXCR into one record per CDR3 protein. Here the sample spans some 3,100 distinct CDR3 sequences, around 17% being singletons. The receptor was derived from a human donor with sarcoidosis (Löfgren's syndrome or another form), or a control subject (not recorded which). The sample was CD4+ T cells from bronchoalveolar lavage.

In DNA form, the CDR3 reads TGTGCCAGTGGGGAGAACGATTCACCCCTCCACTTT. As protein: CASGENDSPLHF. This rearrangement joins TRBV12-3 or TRBV12-4 to TRBJ1-6; D remains unclear. The CDR3 has 12 amino acids. V was clipped by 9 bases and J by 8 bases, with 11 bases between them.